The entry below describes one TCR beta chain. This clonotype was seen only a few times. There is no known antigen for this receptor. No qualities accompany the bases; no much larger clone lies one base away. This sample was taken from a study of CD8 T cells in ankylosing spondylitis (dated by TCRdb to the late 2010s). Regarding the research as a whole: The study set out to find disease-linked TCR variants by profiling T cell receptor beta repertoires in ankylosing spondylitis patients and healthy donors. The full study cohort comprised some 27 ankylosing spondylitis patients and about a hundred healthy donors. Peripheral blood was sampled, and synovial fluid was also collected from ankylosing spondylitis patients. Overall study results and their limits: A CD8+ phenotype was shown by the disease-linked clones, which were found at relatively low frequencies in peripheral blood. Some motif variants had previously been reported in the synovial fluid and blood of reactive arthritis patients, which suggests shared mechanisms of disease initiation. The disease-linked clones were reported as significantly enriched in matched synovial fluid samples from ankylosing spondylitis patients. Blood from ankylosing spondylitis patients appeared to be characterized by a TCR beta motif composed of under 10 highly homologous amino acid variants.

Instrument on record: Illumina HiSeq 2500. Quantitative 5'-RACE with molecular barcodes was used to prepare TCR beta libraries. As for the original processing: Disease-linked TCR variants were identified with a new computational method built on a probabilistic model of VDJ rearrangement. The raw public reads went through TCRdb reprocessing: fastp at Q25, MiXCR clone calling, in-frame beta chains kept. One record per CDR3 amino acid sequence lists the most common genes and DNA. TCRdb's processing, not the authors', yielded these V and J calls. A total of 100,000 or so distinct CDR3 sequences appear in this sample, 20% to 30% of them only once. About 12% of the sample goes to the ten largest clones. The CDR3 goes from the cysteine to the phenylalanine over 13 residues. Of all the DNA, just the CDR3 is kept, 39 bases in frame from base 1. CDR1 and CDR2, looked up from the germline V gene (reference sequence), are LGHDT and YNNKEL. The junction shows trimming of 4 bases on V and 7 bases on J, plus 13 bases between the germline ends.

Synovial fluid samples and blood samples obtained from the same ankylosing spondylitis patients were matched. Sequenced material: synovial fluid, either unsorted or a sorted T cell fraction (not recorded which). Recombination connected TRBV3-1 to TRBJ1-1, and TRBD1 may be the D gene, going by 6 matching bases. This clonotype originated in a male donor with ankylosing spondylitis. The CDR3 protein is CASSPRTVNEAFF. The nucleotides are TGTGCCAGCAGCCCAAGGACAGTAAATGAAGCTTTCTTT.